This TCR beta chain was observed in a study of CXCR3-negative and CXCR3-positive naive CD8 T cells (dated by TCRdb to about 2019). A note on the overall study: In total, about 135 million TRB reads were obtained, corresponding to roughly 1.5 +/- 0.3 million reads per library. Diversity and physicochemical repertoire analyses covered some ten donors pooled from two independent experiments. The TRBV-TRBJ cluster analysis covered naive subsets from about 5 donors and memory cells from 3 donors.

Sequencing was carried out with a NextSeq 550. The Human TCR Profiling Kit (MiLaboratory) was used to prepare UMI-labeled 5' RACE TRB cDNA libraries. cDNA synthesis used the entire amount of extracted RNA, and PCR amplification then used the entire amount of cDNA produced. Libraries were prepared in parallel with an identical number of PCR cycles. In the authors' own workflow: With a requirement of at least two reads per UMI, MIGEC and MiXCR extracted about 50,000 +/- 10,000 unique UMI-labeled TRB cDNA molecules per library. Each library averaged roughly 40,000 +/- 10,000 functional in-frame TRB CDR3 nucleotide clonotypes without stop codons. Diversity metrics, including normalized Shannon-Wiener and Chao1, were computed in VDJtools after downsampling to 5000 UMI-labeled TRB molecules per sample. Clonotype-size-weighted physicochemical properties of the central five CDR3 residues (interaction energy, strength, volume and Kidera factor 4) were computed in VDJtools. TCRdb reprocessed the reads, and each CDR3 protein sequence is entered once, without DNA. The V and J calls and clone size are TCRdb's, not the authors'. The sample table records tens of thousands of distinct CDR3 sequences. The top ten constitute under 0.95% of the sample.

For every CD8+ T cell subset, over 250,000 cells were flow-sorted straight into RLT lysis buffer, and each subset was sorted in triplicate. Naive CD8+ T cells were defined stringently as CD45RO-CCR7+CD27+CD95- to exclude memory contaminants. Standard density gradient centrifugation was used to isolate peripheral blood mononuclear cells from buffy coats. A FACSAria III was used to flow-sort naive CXCR3-negative and CXCR3-positive CD8+ T cells. Total RNA was extracted from sorted cells using an RNeasy Mini Kit. What the work shows at the level of the full study, not this receptor alone: Within the same donor, TRBV-TRBJ usage looked similar between naive CXCR3-negative and CXCR3-positive cells, but memory cells had distinct patterns. Because surface CD5, which has been linked to self-reactivity in mice, was comparable between naive subsets, TCR interaction strength was also inferred from TRB CDR3 physicochemical properties. TRB CDR3s from CXCR3-positive naive cells showed higher hydrophobicity (lower Kidera factor 4), lower energy, and higher strength and volume indices than CXCR3-negative naive cells. Because CXCR3 expression was partially decreased after cryopreservation, freshly isolated PBMCs were used for most assays. Comparably high repertoire diversity was found in both naive subsets, whereas much lower repertoire diversity was found in memory CD8+ T cells.

Points on this clonotype: Its specific antigen is unknown.

Sequenced material: naive CXCR3+ CD8+ T cells from blood. In the paper's terms, the cell subset or site label means: CD45RO-CCR7+CD27+CD95- naive CD8+ T cells expressing CXCR3 (TNR3+). The sequence was obtained from a human donor in good health. Some clones in this sample may be carry-over from other donors' samples.

The CDR3 has the sequence CASSFLAGGPDETQYF. The chain employs TRBV7-6 and TRBJ2-5; TCRdb returns TRBD2, unconfirmable since there is no DNA. The germline V gene specifies SGHVS as CDR1 and FNYEAQ as CDR2. The CDR3 holds 16 amino acids from the cysteine to the phenylalanine. Only the protein is available.